Sequencing of this TCR beta chain was carried out in a study of PD-L1 blockade in urothelial cancer (TCRdb year 2017). As for the study more broadly: Every patient began therapy in the mid-2010s and was given atezolizumab 1,200 mg intravenously every 3 weeks. About 85% of the roughly 29 patients were males with bladder-origin urothelial cancer, and 18 of 29 reported a prior smoking history. An ECOG performance status of 0 or 1 was recorded for the patients, and 0 to 3 prior chemotherapy regimens had been received by the patients. Blood samples were analyzed at two time points: 3 weeks after treatment start (second dose) and 6 weeks after treatment start. Blood samples yielded a median of roughly 140,000 T cells and around 80,000 unique TCRs, with median clonality 0.080. The study was an exploratory multi-omic analysis of somatic, immune and clinical correlates of response to PD-L1 blockade with atezolizumab in urothelial cancer. Pretreatment tumor samples and matched peripheral blood, collected serially before and after atezolizumab treatment, underwent TCR sequencing. Progression-free survival longer than 6 months counted as durable clinical benefit, and TCR features were additionally tested against both progression-free and overall survival. In the same patients, pretreatment tumors underwent whole exome sequencing and RNA sequencing in addition to TCR sequencing. Durable clinical benefit was achieved by nine patients and was not achieved by 20 patients. Pretreatment blood TCR-seq was available for 27 to 30 patients, at least one posttreatment blood collection was obtained for around 24 patients, and tumor TCR-seq was available for around 24 patients.

Each PCR received spiked-in synthetic TCR analog templates so that absolute template abundance could be estimated from read counts. The immunoSEQ assay was used to amplify TCRbeta CDR3 regions from genomic DNA with bias-controlled V and J gene primers. Rearranged TCRbeta segments were sequenced at approximately 20X coverage. The paper's data handling went like this. Sequencing errors were corrected by clustering, and CDR3s were annotated against IMGT so that V, D and J genes could be assigned. Downstream analyses used only productive TCRbeta rearrangements and left out out-of-frame or stop-codon sequences. Clonality was calculated as one minus the Shannon entropy normalized by the log of the number of unique productive sequences. Clones differing between time points or between blood and tumor were identified by Fisher's exact test with Benjamini-Hochberg correction at adjusted p below 0.01. TCRdb took this table from immuneACCESS and kept in-frame rearrangements with V and J called. Such tables lack part of the clones; where checked against another copy, unresolved V genes explain under half of the gap, and the rest is unexplained. V, J and clone size derive from that table, while D and trimming were established from the DNA sequence. For this sample the table gives more than 40,000 clones, of which 75% to 90% were detected only once. The ten largest account for roughly 1.9% of the sample.

Regarding this clone: No antigen is known for it. Base qualities are not provided; no much larger clone lies one nucleotide away.

The sample's time point label, decoded: pretreatment peripheral blood. A cohort of around 28 patients with locally advanced or metastatic urothelial carcinoma, treated at Memorial Sloan Kettering on a trial protocol, was included. Peripheral blood mononuclear cells were collected pretreatment and during treatment, with between 1 and 8 total time points per patient. The Qiagen DNeasy Blood extraction kit was used to purify genomic DNA from total PBMCs and from tumor samples. Collected pretreatment and during treatment, PBMCs were isolated and stored as previously described. The paper's findings and limits, for the study overall: A pretreatment peripheral blood TCR clonality below the median was linked to improved progression-free and overall survival. Because the sample size was small (n ≈ 29) and many exploratory analyses were performed, the results are intended to be hypothesis-generating. At 3 weeks after the start of treatment, tumor-associated TCR clones in peripheral blood had expanded more in patients with durable benefit (n of about 20, p = 0.022).

V lost 3 bases and J lost 4 bases, and the count of bases not matched to a germline gene is 10. The CDR3 sequence holds 17 residues, the cysteine and phenylalanine included. CDR3 DNA only is kept here, 51 bases in frame from base 1. In the germline V gene, CDR1 corresponds to SGHRS and CDR2 to YFSETQ. The chain was built from TRBV5-1 and TRBJ2-1; 10 nucleotides in the junction match TRBD2. The sample was PBMCs, taken around atezolizumab (anti-PD-L1) treatment. The source is a man aged 50-59 years with urothelial cancer. The DNA is as follows: TGCGCCAGCAGCTCACGCCGTACTAGCGGGAAGTACAATGAGCAGTTCTTC. It translates to CASSSRRTSGKYNEQFF.